The 9 T cell receptor beta chains presented below share a single source sample, sequenced in a study of blood T cells in healthy people across ages. Using a J-beta primer mix together with a sample-barcoded 5' primer, a second PCR was run for roughly 7 to 11 cycles. Each CDR3 protein is one row after TCRdb ran MiXCR on the 5' RACE reads. Of approximately 800,000 distinct CDR3 sequences in the sample, around 36% were seen once. Specimen: blood. The receptors were sampled from a man aged 18 to 29 in good health.

The J gene is TRBJ2-7, the V gene TRBV3-1; 8 bases match TRBD1. Germline CDR1 LGHDT, CDR2 YNNKEL (reference sequence). The CDR3 totals 15 residues. Trimming cost V 0 bases and J 7 bases; bases outside gene matches: 8. CDR3 sequence reads: CASSQEQGDYNEQYF. For the CDR3, the DNA is TGTGCCAGCAGCCAAGAACAGGGGGATTACAATGAGCAGTACTTC.

The chain recombines TRBV6-6 with TRBJ1-2, with D possibly TRBD1 on 5 matching bases. Germline values: CDR1 MNHNY, CDR2 SVGAGI (reference sequence). Trimming shortened V by 0 bases and J by 4 bases, and 18 bases separated the two germline ends. This CDR3 is built from 17 residues. The CDR3 DNA follows: TGTGCCAGCAGTTACTCGCCTCCGGGACGGAGCCCCTATGGCTACACCTTC. This encodes CASSYSPPGRSPYGYTF.

This clonotype was counted at least ten times. J is TRBJ2-5 and V is TRBV29-1; possible D gene TRBD1, 6 bases. V dropped 5 bases and J dropped 4 bases, with 17 bases sitting between them. The germline V gene has CDR1 SQVTM and CDR2 ANQGSEA. The CDR3 has 14 amino acids. This chain's CDR3 is CSVLGTLEGETQYF. The CDR3 DNA follows: TGCAGCGTTCTCGGGACACTTGAGGGAGAGACCCAGTACTTC.

This clonotype was found a few times. V gene TRBV7-9 combines with J gene TRBJ2-4; 7 positions agree with TRBD1. Germline CDR1 SEHNR, CDR2 FQNEAQ (reference sequence). The CDR3 is 16 residues long. The trim removed 5 bases at V and 6 bases at J, leaving 13 bases unmatched. As DNA, the CDR3 is TGTGCCAGCAGCGTAATGACCGGGACAGAACTAAACATTCAGTACTTC. It encodes CASSVMTGTELNIQYF.

Here the CDR3 reads CASSFFEGTQYF. The CDR3 DNA sequence: TGTGCCAGCAGCTTTTTCGAGGGGACCCAGTACTTC. The chain recombines TRBV7-9 with TRBJ2-7, with D possibly being TRBD2 (5 bases). The end of the DNA aligns better with TRBJ2-5, so the J call may be wrong. This CDR3 is built from 12 residues. Per the germline V gene, CDR1 is SEHNR and CDR2 is FQNEAQ (reference sequence).

This clonotype appeared many times. CDR3 DNA sequence: TGTGCCAGCAGCTTAACTGCTAGCACAGATACGCAGTATTTT. Translating gives CASSLTASTDTQYF. The chain combines TRBV7-2 with TRBJ2-3; unclear D gene. The germline V gene encodes CDR1 SGHTA and CDR2 FQGNSA. The ends were cut back, 2 bases at V and 0 bases at J, with 6 bases in the middle. CDR3 length equals 14 residues.

Notes on this clonotype: This may stem from a read error, because a much larger clone lies one nucleotide away. The V and J genes are TRBV4-1 and TRBJ1-1; the D is unclear. Germline CDR1 and CDR2: MGHRA and YSYEKL. The CDR3 spans 14 residues. CDR3: CASRQGGENTEAFF. The CDR3 bases are TGCGCCAGCCGCCAAGGTGGGGAGAACACTGAAGCTTTCTTT.

This clonotype has more than one count but fewer than ten. The rearrangement uses TRBV20-1 and TRBJ2-5, with 9 bases that match TRBD2. The CDR3 has 14 residues. After removal of 0 bases from V and 5 bases from J, the junction contained 4 bases not matched to a gene. The germline V gene has CDR1 DFQATT and CDR2 SNEGSKA (reference sequence). For the CDR3, the DNA is TGCAGTGCTAGAGATGCTAGCGGGGAGGAGACCCAGTACTTC. Amino acid sequence: CSARDASGEETQYF.

The genes are TRBV7-2 and TRBJ1-2; 7 bases agree with TRBD1. The trim removed 3 bases at V and 2 bases at J, leaving 3 bases unmatched. CDR1 is SGHTA, CDR2 FQGNSA, per germline. The CDR3 is made up of 14 amino acids. The CDR3 bases are TGTGCCAGCAGCTTGTTGGACAGGAACTATGGCTACACCTTC. This codes for CASSLLDRNYGYTF.